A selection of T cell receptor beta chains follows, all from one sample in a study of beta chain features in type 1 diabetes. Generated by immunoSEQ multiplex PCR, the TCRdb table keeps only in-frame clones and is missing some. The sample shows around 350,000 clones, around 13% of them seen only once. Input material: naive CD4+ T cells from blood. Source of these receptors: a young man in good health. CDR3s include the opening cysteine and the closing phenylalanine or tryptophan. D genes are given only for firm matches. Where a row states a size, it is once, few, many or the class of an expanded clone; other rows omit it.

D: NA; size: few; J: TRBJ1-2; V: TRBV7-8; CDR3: CASSLVPRDNGYTF; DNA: TGTGCCAGCAGCTTAGTTCCCAGGGACAATGGCTACACCTTC
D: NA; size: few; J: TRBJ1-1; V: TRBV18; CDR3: CASSPPVSNTEAFF; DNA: TGTGCCAGCTCACCACCGGTCAGTAACACTGAAGCTTTCTTT
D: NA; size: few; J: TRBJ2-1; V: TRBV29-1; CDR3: CSVGRIRSSYNEQFF; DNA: TGCAGCGTTGGTCGAATACGCAGCTCCTACAATGAGCAGTTCTTC
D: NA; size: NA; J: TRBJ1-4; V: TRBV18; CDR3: CASSPYRSREEKLFF; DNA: TGTGCCAGCTCACCGTACAGGAGTCGTGAGGAAAAACTGTTTTTT
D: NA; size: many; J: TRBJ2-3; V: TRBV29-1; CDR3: CSVGQGLTDTQYF; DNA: TGCAGTGTCGGGCAGGGCCTCACAGATACGCAGTATTTT
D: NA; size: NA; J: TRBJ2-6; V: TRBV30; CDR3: CAWRLVGAGANVLTF; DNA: TGTGCCTGGAGACTCGTCGGGGCTGGGGCCAACGTCCTGACTTTC
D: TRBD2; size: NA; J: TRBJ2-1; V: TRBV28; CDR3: CASSLVLAGVREQFF; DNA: TGTGCCAGCAGTTTAGTACTAGCGGGAGTTCGAGAGCAGTTCTTC
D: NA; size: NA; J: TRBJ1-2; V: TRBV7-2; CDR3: CASSLKGESYGYTF; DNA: TGTGCCAGCAGCTTAAAGGGGGAATCCTATGGCTACACCTTC
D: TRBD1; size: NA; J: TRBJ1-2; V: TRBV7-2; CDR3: CASSLVSAGGAVTYGYTF; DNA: TGTGCCAGCAGCTTAGTATCGGCAGGGGGCGCGGTAACTTATGGCTACACCTTC
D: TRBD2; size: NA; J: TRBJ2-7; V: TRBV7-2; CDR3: CASSPRLAGGGEQYF; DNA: TGTGCCAGCAGCCCTAGACTAGCGGGGGGCGGCGAGCAGTACTTC
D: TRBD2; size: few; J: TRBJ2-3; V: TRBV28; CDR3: CASKVRGGKDTQYF; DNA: TGTGCCAGCAAGGTTAGGGGAGGGAAAGATACGCAGTATTTT
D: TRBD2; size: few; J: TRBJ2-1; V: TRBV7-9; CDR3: CASSPPGGAPSYNEQFF; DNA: TGTGCCAGCAGTCCACCGGGGGGGGCCCCCTCCTACAATGAGCAGTTCTTC
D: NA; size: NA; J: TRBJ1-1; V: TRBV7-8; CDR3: CASSLVRAGYTEAFF; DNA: TGTGCCAGCAGCTTAGTAAGGGCGGGATACACTGAAGCTTTCTTT
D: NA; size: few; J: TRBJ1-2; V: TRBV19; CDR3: CASSSQSEGGYGYTF; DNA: TGTGCCAGTAGTTCGCAATCGGAGGGAGGATATGGCTACACCTTC
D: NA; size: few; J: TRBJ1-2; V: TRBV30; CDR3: CAWNKVLYGYTF; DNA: TGTGCCTGGAACAAAGTGCTCTATGGCTACACCTTC
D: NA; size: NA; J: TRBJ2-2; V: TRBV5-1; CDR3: CASSLGQVYTGELFF; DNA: TGCGCCAGCAGCTTGGGGCAGGTTTACACCGGGGAGCTGTTTTTT
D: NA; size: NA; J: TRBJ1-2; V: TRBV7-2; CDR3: CASSSTGRRGYTF; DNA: TGTGCCAGCAGCTCGACCGGGAGACGGGGCTACACCTTC
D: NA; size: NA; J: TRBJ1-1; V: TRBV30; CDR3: CAWSLSNTEAFF; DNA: TGTGCCTGGAGTCTGTCGAACACTGAAGCTTTCTTT
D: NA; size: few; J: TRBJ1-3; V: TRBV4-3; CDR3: CASSQGAYGAAGNTIYF; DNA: TGCGCCAGCAGCCAAGGGGCCTATGGGGCTGCCGGAAACACCATATATTTT
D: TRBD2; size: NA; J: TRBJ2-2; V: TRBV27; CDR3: CASQSEGGATGELLF; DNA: TGTGCCAGCCAATCAGAGGGAGGGGCCACCGGGGAGCTGCTTTTT
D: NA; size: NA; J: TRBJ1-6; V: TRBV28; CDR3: CASLQGNSPLHF; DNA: TGTGCCAGCCTACAGGGAAATTCACCCCTCCACTTT
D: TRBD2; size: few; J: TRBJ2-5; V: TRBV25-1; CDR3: CASSESTSGGVKETQYF; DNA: TGTGCCAGCAGTGAATCGACTAGCGGGGGAGTAAAAGAGACCCAGTACTTC
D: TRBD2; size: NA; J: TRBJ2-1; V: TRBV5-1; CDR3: CASSPGLAGVRYNEQFF; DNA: TGCGCCAGCAGCCCAGGACTAGCGGGAGTCCGCTACAATGAGCAGTTCTTC
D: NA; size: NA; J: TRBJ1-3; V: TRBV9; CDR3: CASSPHFLRDSGNTIYF; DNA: TGTGCCAGCAGCCCTCATTTCCTCCGGGACTCTGGAAACACCATATATTTT
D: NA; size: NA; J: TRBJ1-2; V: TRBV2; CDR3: CASDPGTGANYGYTF; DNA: TGTGCCAGCGACCCCGGGACGGGAGCTAACTATGGCTACACCTTC
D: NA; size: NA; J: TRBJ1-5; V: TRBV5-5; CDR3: CASTPEPGQPQHF; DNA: TGTGCCAGCACCCCCGAGCCGGGACAGCCCCAGCATTTT
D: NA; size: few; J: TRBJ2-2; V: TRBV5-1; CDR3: CASSTSPNTGELFF; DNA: TGCGCCAGCAGTACTAGTCCCAACACCGGGGAGCTGTTTTTT
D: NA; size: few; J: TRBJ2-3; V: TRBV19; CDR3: CASSMEGADTQYF; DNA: TGTGCCAGTAGTATGGAGGGCGCGGATACGCAGTATTTT
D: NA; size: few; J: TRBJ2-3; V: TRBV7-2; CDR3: CASGRLGTDTDTQYF; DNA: TGTGCCAGCGGCCGTTTGGGCACCGACACAGATACGCAGTATTTT